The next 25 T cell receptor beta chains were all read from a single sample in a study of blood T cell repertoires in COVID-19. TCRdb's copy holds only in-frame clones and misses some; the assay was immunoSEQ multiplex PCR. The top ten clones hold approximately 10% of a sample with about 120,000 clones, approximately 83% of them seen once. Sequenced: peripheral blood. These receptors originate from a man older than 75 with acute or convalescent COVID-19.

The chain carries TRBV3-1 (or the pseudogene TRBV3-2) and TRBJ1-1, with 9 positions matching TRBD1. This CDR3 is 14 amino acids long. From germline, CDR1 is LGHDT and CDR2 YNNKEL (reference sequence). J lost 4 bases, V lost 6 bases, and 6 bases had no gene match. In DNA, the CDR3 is TGTGCCAGCAGGGGACAGGGTTTAGCCACTGAAGCTTTCTTT. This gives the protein CASRGQGLATEAFF.

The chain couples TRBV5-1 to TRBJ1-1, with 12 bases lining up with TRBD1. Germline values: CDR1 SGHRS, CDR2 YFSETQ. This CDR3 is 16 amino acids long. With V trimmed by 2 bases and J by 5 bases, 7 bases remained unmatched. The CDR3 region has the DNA TGCGCCAGCAGCTTCGGGACAGGGGGCGCTCGGACTGAAGCTTTCTTT. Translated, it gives CASSFGTGGARTEAFF.

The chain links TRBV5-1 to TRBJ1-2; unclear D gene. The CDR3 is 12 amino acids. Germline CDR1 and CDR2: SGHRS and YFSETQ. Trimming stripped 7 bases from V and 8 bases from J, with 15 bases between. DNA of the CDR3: TGCGCCAGCGGTGAAGCTGGGCACGGCTACACCTTC. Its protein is CASGEAGHGYTF.

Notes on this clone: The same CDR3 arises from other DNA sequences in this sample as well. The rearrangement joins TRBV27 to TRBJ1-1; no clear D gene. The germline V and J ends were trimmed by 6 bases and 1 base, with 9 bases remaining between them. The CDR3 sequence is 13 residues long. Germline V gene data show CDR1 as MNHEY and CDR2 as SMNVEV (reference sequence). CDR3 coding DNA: TGTGCCAGCAGCCTTACACAGAACACTGAAGCTTTCTTT. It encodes CASSLTQNTEAFF.

CDR3 DNA sequence: TGTGCCAGCAGCCCCCGCGGGGGGGCAGGCGGGGAGCTGTTTTTT. Encoded protein: CASSPRGGAGGELFF. V gene TRBV7-3 combines with J gene TRBJ2-2; 9 bases fit TRBD2. The CDR3 runs to 15 residues. After removal of 5 bases from V and 7 bases from J, the junction contained 8 bases not matched to a gene. Germline values: CDR1 SGHTA, CDR2 FQGTGA.

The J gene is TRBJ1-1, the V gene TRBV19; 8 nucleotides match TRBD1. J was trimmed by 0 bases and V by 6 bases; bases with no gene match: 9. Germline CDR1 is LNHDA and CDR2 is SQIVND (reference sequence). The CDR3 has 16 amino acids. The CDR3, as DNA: TGTGCCAGTAGGCCCCCTGGACAGGGAATGAACACTGAAGCTTTCTTT. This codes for CASRPPGQGMNTEAFF.

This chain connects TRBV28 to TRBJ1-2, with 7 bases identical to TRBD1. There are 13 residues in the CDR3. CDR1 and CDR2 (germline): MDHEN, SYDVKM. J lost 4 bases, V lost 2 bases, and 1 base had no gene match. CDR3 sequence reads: CASSLKGAYGYTF. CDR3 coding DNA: TGTGCCAGCAGTTTAAAGGGGGCCTATGGCTACACCTTC.

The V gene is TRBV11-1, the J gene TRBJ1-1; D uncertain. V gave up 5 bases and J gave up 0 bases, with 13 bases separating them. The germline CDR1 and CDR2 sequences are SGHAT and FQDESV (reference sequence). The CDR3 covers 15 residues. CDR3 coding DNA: TGTGCCAGCAGCCTCCCATTCCAGGTGAACACTGAAGCTTTCTTT. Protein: CASSLPFQVNTEAFF.

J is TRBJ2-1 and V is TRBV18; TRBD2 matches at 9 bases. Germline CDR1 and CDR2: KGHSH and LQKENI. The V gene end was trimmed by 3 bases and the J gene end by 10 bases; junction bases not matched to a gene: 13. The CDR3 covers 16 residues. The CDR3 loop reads CASSPAGGRVENEQFF. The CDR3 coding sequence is TGTGCCAGCTCACCCGCGGGGGGGCGGGTTGAGAACGAGCAGTTCTTC.

The CDR3 DNA sequence: TGTGCCAGCTCACCCCGGGACTCAGGGCATGGCTACACCTTC. Its translation is CASSPRDSGHGYTF. The rearrangement uses TRBV18 and TRBJ1-2; TRBD1 might be the D (5 bases). Germline CDR1 reads KGHSH; CDR2 reads LQKENI. The ends were cut back, 3 bases at V and 6 bases at J, with 14 bases in the middle. This CDR3 contains 14 residues.

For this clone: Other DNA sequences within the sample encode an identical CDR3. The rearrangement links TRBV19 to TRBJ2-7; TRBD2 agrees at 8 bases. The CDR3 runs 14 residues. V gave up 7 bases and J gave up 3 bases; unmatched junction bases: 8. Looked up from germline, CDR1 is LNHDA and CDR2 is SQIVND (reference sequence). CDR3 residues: CASNSGGAHYEQYF. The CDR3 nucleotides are TGTGCCAGTAATTCCGGGGGGGCGCACTACGAGCAGTACTTC.

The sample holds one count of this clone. CDR3 sequence (DNA): TGTGCCAGTAGCCCGGGACAGGGAATGGGTCCCCCCTACGAGCAGTACTTC. Its translation is CASSPGQGMGPPYEQYF. The chain is built from TRBV19 and TRBJ2-7; 9 bases align to TRBD1. This CDR3 has 17 residues. V was clipped by 6 bases and J by 2 bases; unmatched bases: 14. CDR1 and CDR2 from the germline V gene are LNHDA and SQIVND (reference sequence).

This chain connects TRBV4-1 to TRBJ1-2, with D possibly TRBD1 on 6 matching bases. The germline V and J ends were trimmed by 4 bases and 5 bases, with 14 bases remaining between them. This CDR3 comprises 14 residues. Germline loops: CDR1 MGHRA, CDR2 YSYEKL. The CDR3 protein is CASSPAGEWYGYTF. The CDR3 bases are TGCGCCAGCAGCCCGGCAGGGGAATGGTATGGCTACACCTTC.

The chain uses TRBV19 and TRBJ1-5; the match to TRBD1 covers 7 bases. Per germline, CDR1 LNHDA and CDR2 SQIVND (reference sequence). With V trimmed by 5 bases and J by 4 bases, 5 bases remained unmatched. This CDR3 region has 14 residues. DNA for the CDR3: TGTGCCAGTAGTGTCTCAGGGGGGAATCAGCCCCAGCATTTT. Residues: CASSVSGGNQPQHF.

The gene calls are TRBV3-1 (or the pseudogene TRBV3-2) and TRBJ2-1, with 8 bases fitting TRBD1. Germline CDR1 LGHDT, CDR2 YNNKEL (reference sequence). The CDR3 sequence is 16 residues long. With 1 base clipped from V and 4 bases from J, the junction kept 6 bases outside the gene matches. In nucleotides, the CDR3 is TGTGCCAGCAGCCAAGGACGGACAGGGTCATACAATGAGCAGTTCTTC. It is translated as CASSQGRTGSYNEQFF.

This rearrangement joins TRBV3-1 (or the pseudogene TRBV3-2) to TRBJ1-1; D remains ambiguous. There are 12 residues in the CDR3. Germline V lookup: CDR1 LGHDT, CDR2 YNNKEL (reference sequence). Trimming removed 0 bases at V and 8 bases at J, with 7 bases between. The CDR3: CASSQEIGEAFF. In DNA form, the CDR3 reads TGTGCCAGCAGCCAAGAAATCGGGGAAGCTTTCTTT.

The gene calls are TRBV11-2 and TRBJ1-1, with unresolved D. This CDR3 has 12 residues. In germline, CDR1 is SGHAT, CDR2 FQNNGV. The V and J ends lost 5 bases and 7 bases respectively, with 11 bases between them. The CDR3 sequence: CASSLMRLEAFF. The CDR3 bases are TGTGCCAGCAGCCTAATGCGGCTTGAAGCTTTCTTT.

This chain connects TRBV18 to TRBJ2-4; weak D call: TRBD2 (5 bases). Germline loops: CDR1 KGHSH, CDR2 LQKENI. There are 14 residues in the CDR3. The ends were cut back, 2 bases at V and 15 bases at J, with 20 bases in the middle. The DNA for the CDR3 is TGTGCCAGCTCACCAGTGATCGGACTTCCCCCGATGTACTTC. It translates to CASSPVIGLPPMYF.

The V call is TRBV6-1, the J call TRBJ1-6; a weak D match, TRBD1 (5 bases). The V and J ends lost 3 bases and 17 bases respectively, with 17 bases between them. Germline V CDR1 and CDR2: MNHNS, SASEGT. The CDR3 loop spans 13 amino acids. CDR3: CASSEAPGRGVHF. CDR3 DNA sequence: TGTGCCAGCAGTGAGGCCCCAGGGCGAGGCGTCCACTTT.

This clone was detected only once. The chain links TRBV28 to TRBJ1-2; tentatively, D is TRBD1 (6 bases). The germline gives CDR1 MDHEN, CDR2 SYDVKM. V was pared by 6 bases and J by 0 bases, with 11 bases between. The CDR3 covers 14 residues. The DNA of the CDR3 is TGTGCCAGCAGCGCCTCAGGGGCTAACTATGGCTACACCTTC. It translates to CASSASGANYGYTF.

The DNA for the CDR3 is TGTGCCAGCAGCCTCGACAGGGGCCCGATGAACACTGAAGCTTTCTTT. It specifies CASSLDRGPMNTEAFF. This chain connects TRBV5-8 to TRBJ1-1, with 8 bases fitting TRBD1. V lost 4 bases to trimming and J lost 0 bases; unmatched junction nucleotides: 8. The germline CDR1 and CDR2 sequences are SGHTS and YDEGEE. The CDR3 is 16 residues long.

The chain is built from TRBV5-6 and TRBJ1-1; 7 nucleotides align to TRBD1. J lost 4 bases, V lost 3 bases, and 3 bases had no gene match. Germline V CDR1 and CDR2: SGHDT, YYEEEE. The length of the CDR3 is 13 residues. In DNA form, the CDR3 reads TGTGCCAGCAGCTCCGACAGGGTCACTGAAGCTTTCTTT. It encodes CASSSDRVTEAFF.

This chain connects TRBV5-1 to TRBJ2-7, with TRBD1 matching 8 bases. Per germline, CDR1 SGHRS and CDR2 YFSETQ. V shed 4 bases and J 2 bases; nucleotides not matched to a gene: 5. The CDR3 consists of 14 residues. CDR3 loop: CASSLLTGAYEQYF. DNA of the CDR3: TGCGCCAGCAGCCTATTGACAGGGGCCTACGAGCAGTACTTC.

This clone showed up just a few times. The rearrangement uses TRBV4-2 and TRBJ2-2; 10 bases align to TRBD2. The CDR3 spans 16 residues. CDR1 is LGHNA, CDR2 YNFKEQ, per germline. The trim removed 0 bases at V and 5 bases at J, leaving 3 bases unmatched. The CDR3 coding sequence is TGTGCCAGCAGCCAAGATGTTAGCGGGAGGACCGGGGAGCTGTTTTTT. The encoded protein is CASSQDVSGRTGELFF.

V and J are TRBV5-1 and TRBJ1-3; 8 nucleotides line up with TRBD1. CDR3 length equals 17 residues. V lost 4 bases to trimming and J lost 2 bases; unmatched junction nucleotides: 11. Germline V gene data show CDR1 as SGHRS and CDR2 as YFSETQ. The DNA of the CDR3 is TGCGCCAGCAGCCCGCGATTGACAGGGGAAACTGGAAACACCATATATTTT. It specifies CASSPRLTGETGNTIYF.